What follows are 6 T cell receptor beta chains derived from one specimen sequenced in a study of OX40 agonist ivuxolimab in advanced cancers. Sequencing used immunoSEQ multiplex PCR; TCRdb keeps in-frame clones, though not all of them. The sample contains 70,000 to 75,000 clones, approximately 78% of which appear only once. The source material was CD4+ or CD8+ T cells sorted from blood, sampled in a trial of the OX40 agonist ivuxolimab. All receptors come from an adult with an advanced solid tumor such as melanoma, head and neck, liver or kidney cancer.

The chain is built from TRBV5-1 and TRBJ2-1; 9 bases agree with TRBD2. Germline assignment: CDR1 SGHRS and CDR2 YFSETQ. The CDR3 runs to 14 residues. Unmatched junction bases numbered 5, after V lost 2 bases and J lost 8 bases. The CDR3 loop is CASSFGTSFDEQFF. The CDR3 DNA sequence: TGCGCCAGCAGCTTCGGGACTAGCTTCGATGAGCAGTTCTTC.

The CDR3 loop is CASSQDLRASGGLSYEQYF. CDR3 DNA: TGTGCCAGCAGCCAAGATCTTCGCGCTAGCGGGGGACTCTCCTACGAGCAGTACTTC. The chain links TRBV4-2 to TRBJ2-7; the match to TRBD2 covers 10 bases. CDR1 is LGHNA and CDR2 is YNFKEQ in the germline V gene. The CDR3 is 19 residues long. V shed 0 bases and J 0 bases; nucleotides not matched to a gene: 11.

This clone came up a few times. The rearrangement uses TRBV11-2 and TRBJ2-2; D may be TRBD1 or TRBD2 (5 bases each). V was clipped by 0 bases and J by 12 bases, with 14 bases between them. The CDR3 length is 14 residues. Germline CDR1 SGHAT, CDR2 FQNNGV. The CDR3 DNA follows: TGTGCCAGCAGCTTAGAATCCGGGGCCGGAAAGCTGTTTTTT. Residues: CASSLESGAGKLFF.

This chain connects TRBV7-2 to TRBJ2-7; 7 nucleotides agree with TRBD1. Germline values: CDR1 SGHTA, CDR2 FQGNSA. This CDR3 has 12 amino acids. Trimming removed 5 bases from V and 5 bases from J; junction bases left unmatched: 3. The CDR3 is CASSATGNEQYF. As DNA, the CDR3 is TGTGCCAGCAGCGCGACAGGGAACGAGCAGTACTTC.

V gene TRBV7-9 combines with J gene TRBJ2-5; a weak D match, TRBD1 (6 bases). Germline lookup yields CDR1 SEHNR and CDR2 FQNEAQ (reference sequence). Trimming stripped 2 bases from V and 1 base from J, with 14 bases between. This CDR3 comprises 16 residues. The CDR3 region is CASSLPLNRAQETQYF. The DNA for the CDR3 is TGTGCCAGCAGCTTACCTCTCAACAGGGCCCAAGAGACCCAGTACTTC. The variable domain in full, completed from reference TRBV7-9 and TRBJ2-5, reads DTGVSQNPRHKITKRGQNVTFRCDPISEHNRLYWYRQTLGQGPEFLTYFQNEAQLEKSRLLSDRFSAERPKGSFSTLEIQRTEQGDSAMYLCASSLPLNRAQETQYFGPGTRLLVL.

Only one count was recorded for this clone. CDR3 DNA sequence: TGTGCCAGTAGACCACAGGGTAACTATGGCTACACCTTC. It specifies CASRPQGNYGYTF. The chain links TRBV19 to TRBJ1-2; tentatively, D is TRBD1 (6 bases). The germline V and J ends were trimmed by 6 bases and 1 base, with 9 bases remaining between them. The germline V gene has CDR1 LNHDA and CDR2 SQIVND (reference sequence). There are 13 residues in the CDR3.